These 16 T cell receptor beta chains originate from one sample sequenced in a study of prognosis after radiotherapy for stage I lung cancer (dated by TCRdb to 2020 to 2022). Sequencing instrument: Illumina HiSeq 3000. Two rounds of multiplex PCR on genomic DNA were used to amplify the TCR beta CDR3 region. The first PCR round used primers specific to each TRBV and TRBJ gene, and the primer sequences were filed in Chinese patent CN105087789A. Through fastp at Q25 and MiXCR, TCRdb rebuilt clones from the public reads, retaining in-frame beta chains. One record per CDR3 amino acid sequence lists the most common genes and DNA. Across this sample there are under 30,000 distinct CDR3 sequences, with around 29% seen only once. The ten largest account for 9% to 13% of the sample. Specimen: PBMCs, collected before or after stereotactic body radiation therapy (not recorded which). These receptors all stem from a donor over 45 with non-small cell lung cancer.

Note on this clonotype: A single base separates this from a much larger clone, so it may be a read error. The J gene is TRBJ2-5, the V gene TRBV7-2, with 8 bases matching TRBD1. Losses at the gene ends were 5 bases for V and 4 bases for J; bases not matched to a gene: 9. The V gene's germline CDR1 is SGHTA and CDR2 FQGNSA. The CDR3 spans 15 residues. The CDR3 is CASSPGVRGRETQYF. CDR3 sequence (DNA): TGTGCCAGCAGCCCGGGGGTCAGGGGGCGAGAGACCCAGTACTTC.

At least ten counts were recorded for this clonotype. V usage is TRBV4-1 and J usage is TRBJ1-1, with 7 bases matching TRBD1. This CDR3 spans 14 amino acids. V lost 6 bases to trimming and J lost 1 base; unmatched junction nucleotides: 5. Germline loops: CDR1 MGHRA, CDR2 YSYEKL. As DNA, the CDR3 is TGCGCCAGCAGTGACAGGGTCTGGAACACTGAAGCTTTCTTT. It encodes CASSDRVWNTEAFF.

In regard to this clonotype: The junction does not match germline at one end; this may be a read error. The J gene is TRBJ2-7, the V gene TRBV11-2; D is possibly TRBD1 (5 bases). The germline CDR1 and CDR2 sequences are SGHAT and FQNNGV. CDR3 size: 12 residues. CDR3 in amino acids: CASIKDTSEQYF. The CDR3 DNA reads TGTGCCAGCATAAAGGACACCTCCGAGCAATACTTC.

Many counts were recorded for this clonotype. This chain links TRBV12-3 or TRBV12-4 with TRBJ2-1; D call uncertain. Trimming took 6 bases from V and 2 from J, leaving 11 bases between them. This CDR3 is built from 14 residues. The CDR3 reads CASRAGPTYNEQFF. The CDR3 bases are TGTGCCAGCAGGGCCGGGCCGACCTACAATGAGCAGTTCTTC.

This clonotype came up many times. V usage is TRBV7-9 and J usage is TRBJ2-1; possible D gene TRBD2, 6 bases. The germline gives CDR1 SEHNR, CDR2 FQNEAQ (reference sequence). This CDR3 is built from 14 residues. The ends were cut back, 3 bases at V and 4 bases at J, with 10 bases in the middle. The chain's CDR3 is CASSFGGLYNEQFF. The CDR3 DNA follows: TGTGCCAGCAGCTTTGGTGGACTATACAATGAGCAGTTCTTC.

About this clonotype: This could be a read error, since a much larger clone is one nucleotide away. The J gene is TRBJ1-1, the V gene TRBV6-1; D remains unclear. The CDR3 is made up of 11 amino acids. The V gene lost 11 bases and the J gene lost 3 bases, with 10 bases spanning the gap. Germline V lookup: CDR1 MNHNS, CDR2 SASEGT. Here the CDR3 reads CAGNTDTEAFF. The CDR3 region has the DNA TGTGCCGGAAATACAGACACTGAAGCTTTCTTT.

A note on this clonotype: Mismatch with germline at one junction end may stem from a read error. This chain links TRBV7-6 with TRBJ1-2, with a possible D match to TRBD1 (6 bases). CDR3 length equals 14 residues. Per the germline V gene, CDR1 is SGHVS and CDR2 is FNYEAQ. This CDR3 is CASSPGQRRDGYTF. Written as DNA, the CDR3 is TGTGCCAGCAGCCCTGGACAGCGGAGAGATGGCTATACCTTC.

With regard to this clonotype: The conserved final phenylalanine or tryptophan is absent from the CDR3, which likely points to a read error. The rearrangement uses TRBV19 and TRBJ2-1, with D maybe TRBD1 (5 bases). Germline V gene sequence: CDR1 LNHDA, CDR2 SQIVND (reference sequence). The CDR3 covers 14 residues. V was cut by 4 bases and J by 5 bases, with 12 bases left in between. CDR3 nucleotide sequence: TGTGCCAGTAGTAGTCAGGGCCCCAACAATGAGCAGTTCATC. Translation gives CASSSQGPNNEQFI.

Concerning this clonotype: A much larger clone lies a single base off, so this may be a read error. J is TRBJ2-5 and V is TRBV11-2; TRBD2 agrees at 9 bases. CDR3 length: 16 amino acids. Per the germline V gene, CDR1 is SGHAT and CDR2 is FQNNGV. After removal of 3 bases from V and 7 bases from J, the junction contained 12 bases not matched to a gene. The DNA for the CDR3 is TGTGCCAGCAGCTTGAGCGCGGGGGGGACTCTGGGGACCCAGTACTTC. Translating it yields CASSLSAGGTLGTQYF.

This clonotype has a count of ten or more. The chain couples TRBV5-1 to TRBJ2-6; TRBD1 might be the D (6 bases). V shed 0 bases and J shed 2 bases, with 15 bases lying between them. Per the germline V gene, CDR1 is SGHRS and CDR2 is YFSETQ. CDR3 length equals 18 residues. CDR3 residues: CASSLVGTHAPGANVLTF. In DNA form, the CDR3 reads TGCGCCAGCAGCTTGGTCGGGACACACGCCCCTGGGGCCAACGTCCTGACTTTC.

CDR3 nucleotide sequence: TGTGCCAGCAAAGGACAGGGCTCCTACGAGCAGTACTTC. Translation: CASKGQGSYEQYF. J is TRBJ2-7 and V is TRBV6-1, with 8 nucleotides matching TRBD1. Per the germline V gene, CDR1 is MNHNS and CDR2 is SASEGT. Trimming at V came to 7 bases and at J to 0 bases, leaving 2 bases not matched to a gene. This CDR3 spans 13 amino acids.

This sequence joins TRBV28 and TRBJ1-5, with D unclear. Germline V gene data show CDR1 as MDHEN and CDR2 as SYDVKM. V gave up 11 bases and J gave up 6 bases, with 14 bases separating them. The CDR3 sequence is 12 residues long. CDR3 sequence reads: CAASQTAQPQHF. The CDR3 region has the DNA TGTGCCGCCAGCCAGACGGCTCAGCCCCAGCATTTT.

This clonotype was recorded many times. The chain has TRBV19 and TRBJ2-1, with 14 bases aligning to TRBD2. The germline gives CDR1 LNHDA, CDR2 SQIVND (reference sequence). After removal of 3 bases from V and 6 bases from J, the junction contained 1 base not matched to a gene. CDR3 length: 15 amino acids. The CDR3 sequence is CASSIGLAGGNEQFF. CDR3 sequence (DNA): TGTGCCAGTAGTATTGGACTAGCGGGGGGCAATGAGCAGTTCTTC. The full variable domain, completed using reference TRBV19 and TRBJ2-1, is DGGITQSPKYLFRKEGQNVTLSCEQNLNHDAMYWYRQDPGQGLRLIYYSQIVNDFQKGDIAEGYSVSREKKESFPLTVTSAQKNPTAFYLCASSIGLAGGNEQFFGPGTRLTVL.

This clonotype occurred many times. J is TRBJ2-7 and V is TRBV4-1; 7 bases agree with TRBD1. V was pared by 6 bases and J by 4 bases, with 12 bases of the junction left unmatched. The CDR3 has 15 residues. Germline assignment: CDR1 MGHRA and CDR2 YSYEKL. The CDR3 spells CASRHRDSGLYEQYF. CDR3 coding DNA: TGCGCCAGCAGACACCGGGACAGCGGATTATACGAGCAGTACTTC.

The V gene is TRBV28, the J gene TRBJ2-3; 9 positions match TRBD1. V lost 6 bases and J lost 4; bases outside the gene matches: 11. The CDR3 has 16 residues. Germline CDR1 MDHEN, CDR2 SYDVKM. Here the CDR3 DNA reads TGTGCCAGCAGCTCTGGAGGACAGGGGATCGCAGATACGCAGTATTTT. This sequence encodes CASSSGGQGIADTQYF.

This clonotype was recorded a few times. J is TRBJ1-4 and V is TRBV7-2; 8 bases agree with TRBD1. With 6 bases clipped from V and 4 bases from J, the junction kept 7 bases outside the gene matches. Per the germline V gene, CDR1 is SGHTA and CDR2 is FQGNSA. This CDR3 has 15 amino acids. This CDR3 is CASSLTGGHNEKLFF. In nucleotides, the CDR3 is TGTGCCAGCAGTCTCACAGGGGGACATAATGAAAAACTGTTTTTT.